This TCR beta chain comes out of a study of cytomegalovirus exposure and HLA in healthy donors. Note on this clone: Its antigen is not identified.

The PCR made use of 60 Vbeta and 13 Jbeta primers. Sequenced by immunoSEQ multiplex PCR; TCRdb stores in-frame clones only, minus some. The sample holds 65,000 or so clones, approximately 80% seen once. CDR3 length: 14 amino acids. J lost 1 base, V lost 8 bases, and 6 bases had no gene match. Per the germline V gene, CDR1 is KGHSH and CDR2 is LQKENI. Notes on the study in general: Most TCR sequences showed up rarely, but some public TCRs showed up in many donors. The study put 150 to 200 TCR beta chains on its list as cytomegalovirus-associated.

V is TRBV18 and J is TRBJ1-2; 8 nucleotides match TRBD1. The source of this sequence is a woman in her thirties or forties in good health and CMV-seropositive. The sequencing sample was made of PBMCs. The CDR3 DNA sequence: TGTGCCAGCGCCGGACAGGGCAGTAACTATGGCTACACCTTC. This sequence encodes CASAGQGSNYGYTF.